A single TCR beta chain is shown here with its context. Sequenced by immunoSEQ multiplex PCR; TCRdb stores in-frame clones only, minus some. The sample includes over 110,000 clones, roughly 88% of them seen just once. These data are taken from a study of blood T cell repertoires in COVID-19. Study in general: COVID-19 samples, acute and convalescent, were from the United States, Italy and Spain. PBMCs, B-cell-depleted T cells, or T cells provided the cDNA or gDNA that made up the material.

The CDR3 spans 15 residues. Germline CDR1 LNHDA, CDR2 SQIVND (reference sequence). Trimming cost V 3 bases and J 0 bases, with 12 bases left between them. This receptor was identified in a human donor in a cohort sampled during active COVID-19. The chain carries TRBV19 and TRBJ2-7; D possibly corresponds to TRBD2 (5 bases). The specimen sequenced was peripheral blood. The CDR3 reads CASSISTRGSYEQYF. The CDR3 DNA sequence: TGTGCCAGTAGTATCTCTACCCGGGGCTCCTACGAGCAGTACTTC.